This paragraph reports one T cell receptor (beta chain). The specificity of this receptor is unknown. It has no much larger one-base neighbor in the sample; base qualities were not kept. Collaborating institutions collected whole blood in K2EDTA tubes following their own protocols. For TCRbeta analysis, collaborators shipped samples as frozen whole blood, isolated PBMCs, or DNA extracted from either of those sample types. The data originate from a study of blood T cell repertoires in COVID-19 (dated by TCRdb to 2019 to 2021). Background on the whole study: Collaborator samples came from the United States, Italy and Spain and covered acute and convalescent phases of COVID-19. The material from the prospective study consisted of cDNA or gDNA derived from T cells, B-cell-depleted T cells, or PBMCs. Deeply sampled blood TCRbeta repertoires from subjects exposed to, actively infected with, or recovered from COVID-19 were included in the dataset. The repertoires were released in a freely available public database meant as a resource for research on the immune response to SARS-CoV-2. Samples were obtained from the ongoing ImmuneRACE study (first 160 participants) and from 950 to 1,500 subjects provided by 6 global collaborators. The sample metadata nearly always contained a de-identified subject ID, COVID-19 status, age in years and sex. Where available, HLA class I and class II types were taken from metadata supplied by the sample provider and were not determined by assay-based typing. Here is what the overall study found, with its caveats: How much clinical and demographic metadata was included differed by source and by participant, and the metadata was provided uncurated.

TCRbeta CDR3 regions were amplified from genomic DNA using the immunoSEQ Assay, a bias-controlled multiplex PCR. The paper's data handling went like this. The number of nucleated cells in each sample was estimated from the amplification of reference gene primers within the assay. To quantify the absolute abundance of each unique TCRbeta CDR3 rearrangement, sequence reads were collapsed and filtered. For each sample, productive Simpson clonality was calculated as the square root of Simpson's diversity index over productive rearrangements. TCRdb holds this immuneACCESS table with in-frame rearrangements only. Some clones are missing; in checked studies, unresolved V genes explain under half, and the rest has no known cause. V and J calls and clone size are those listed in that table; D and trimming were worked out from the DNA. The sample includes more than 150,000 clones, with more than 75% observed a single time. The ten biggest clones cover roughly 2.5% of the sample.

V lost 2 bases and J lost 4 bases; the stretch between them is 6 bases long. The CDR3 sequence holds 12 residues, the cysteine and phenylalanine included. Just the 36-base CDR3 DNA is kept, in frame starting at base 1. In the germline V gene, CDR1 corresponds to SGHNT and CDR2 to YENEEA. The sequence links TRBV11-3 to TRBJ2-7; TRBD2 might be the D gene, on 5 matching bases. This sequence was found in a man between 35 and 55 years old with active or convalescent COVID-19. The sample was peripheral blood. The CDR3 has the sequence CASSLRGYEQYF. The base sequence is TGTGCCAGCAGCTTACGGGGTTACGAGCAGTACTTC.